This T cell receptor (beta chain) was documented in a study of T-cell memory formation after mild COVID-19. Study findings and constraints: Day 37-peaking second-wave clones had unconfirmed SARS-CoV-2 specificity.

A single record per CDR3 protein comes from TCRdb applying MiXCR to the 5' RACE reads. The sample includes about 180,000 distinct CDR3 sequences, 16% of them seen just once. This clonotype has ten or more counts. Its antigen is still unknown. The TCR sequence derives from an adult woman who had mild COVID-19 (a few samples of this study predate the infection). Cell type and time point are not known. The sample was PBMCs or a T cell subset sorted from them (not recorded which).

The DNA for the CDR3 is TGCGCCAGCAGCTTGGGTAGCGGGAGCAGTTACGGAGATACGCAGTATTTT. This encodes CASSLGSGSSYGDTQYF. This chain joins TRBV5-1 and TRBJ2-3; 9 bases match TRBD2. The germline V gene encodes CDR1 SGHRS and CDR2 YFSETQ. V trimming: 0 bases; J trimming: 5 bases; junction bases outside the gene matches: 10. This CDR3 is 17 amino acids long.